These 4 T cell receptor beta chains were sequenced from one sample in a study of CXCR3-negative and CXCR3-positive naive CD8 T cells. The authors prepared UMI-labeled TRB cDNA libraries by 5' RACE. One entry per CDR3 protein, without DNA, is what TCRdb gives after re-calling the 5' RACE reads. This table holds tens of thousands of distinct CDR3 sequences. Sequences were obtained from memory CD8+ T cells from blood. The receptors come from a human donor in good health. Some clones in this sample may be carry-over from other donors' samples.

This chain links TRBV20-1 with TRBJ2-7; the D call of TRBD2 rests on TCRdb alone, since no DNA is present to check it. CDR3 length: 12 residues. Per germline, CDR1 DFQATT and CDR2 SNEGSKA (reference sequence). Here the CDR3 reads CSARDQGLPEYF.

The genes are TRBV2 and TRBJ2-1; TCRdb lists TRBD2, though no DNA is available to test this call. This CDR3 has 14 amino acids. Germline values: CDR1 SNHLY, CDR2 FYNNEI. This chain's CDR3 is CATLAGGLLNEQFF.

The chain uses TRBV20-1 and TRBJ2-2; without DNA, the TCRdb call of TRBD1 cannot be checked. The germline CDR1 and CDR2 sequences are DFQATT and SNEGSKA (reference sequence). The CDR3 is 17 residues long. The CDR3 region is CSARDPGQGFSTGELFF.

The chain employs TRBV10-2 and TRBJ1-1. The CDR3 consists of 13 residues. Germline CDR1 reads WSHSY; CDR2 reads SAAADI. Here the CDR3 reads CASRLGSNTEAFF.